This TCR beta chain was captured by sequencing in a study of T cell responses to AZD1222 COVID-19 vaccine. Points from the study as a whole: Spike-wide coverage was observed for vaccine-associated CD4 TCRs, with dominant responses at 160-218 and 743-854.

Sequencing used immunoSEQ multiplex PCR; TCRdb keeps in-frame clones, though not all of them. The sample consists of around 100,000 clones, around 81% of them appearing once. This clone was seen just once. What it recognizes is unknown. The receptor was derived from an adult in good health. The sample here was peripheral blood, taken on day 0 of AZD1222 vaccination.

The CDR3 coding sequence is TGTGCCAGCAGTGACCGGGGGCCCGGAGAGACCCAGTACTTC. Encoded protein: CASSDRGPGETQYF. The V and J genes are TRBV6-1 and TRBJ2-5; either TRBD1 or TRBD2 may fit D (6 bases each). The germline V gene has CDR1 MNHNS and CDR2 SASEGT. With 3 bases removed from V and 4 bases from J, the gap between germline ends came to 12 bases. This CDR3 is 14 amino acids long.